One and the same sample provided the 30 T cell receptor beta chains below, sequenced in a study of regulatory T cells in long-lasting Graves disease. Building the TCR beta libraries relied on iRepertoire HTBI primers, and CDR3 regions underwent Arm-PCR. MiXCR, applied by TCRdb to the multiplex PCR reads, yields one record per CDR3 protein. The sample includes over 450,000 distinct CDR3 sequences, 20% to 25% of them seen just once. The time point: persistent/refractory GD, antithyroid drugs over 5 years with positive TRAb. PBMC RNA served as the TCR library source. Sample: peripheral blood mononuclear cells (PBMCs), taken when the disease was refractory, from a patient treated with antithyroid drugs. The receptors derive from a female donor with Graves disease.

To note about this clonotype: Since a much larger clone is just one base distant, this may be a read error. The chain is built from TRBV6-5 and TRBJ2-2, with 7 bases that match TRBD1. Germline V lookup: CDR1 MNHEY, CDR2 SVGAGI. J gave up 4 bases and V 2 bases, and 4 bases lay outside the gene matches. This CDR3 is built from 15 residues. The CDR3 sequence: CASSYATGSTGELFF. Written as DNA, the CDR3 is TGTGCCAGCAGTTACGCGACAGGGAGCACCGGGGAGCTGTTTTTT.

This clonotype was observed many times. This chain connects TRBV12-3 or TRBV12-4 to TRBJ1-1; D unresolved. V lost 3 bases and J 9 bases, leaving 5 bases between the germline ends. The CDR3 has 10 amino acids. Here the CDR3 reads CASSFVKAFF. The DNA of the CDR3 is TGTGCCAGCAGTTTCGTCAAAGCTTTCTTT.

As concerns this clonotype: Germline is not matched at one junction end, which may reflect a read error. V and J are TRBV28 and TRBJ2-6; D is possibly TRBD1 (5 bases). CDR1 and CDR2 (germline): MDHEN, SYDVKM. The CDR3 extends over 14 amino acids. The CDR3 loop reads CASKPGPGADVLTF. The CDR3 nucleotides are TGTGCCAGCAAACCAGGTCCTGGGGCCGACGTCCTGACTTTC.

The chain joins TRBV2 to TRBJ2-1; no clear D. Looked up from germline, CDR1 is SNHLY and CDR2 is FYNNEI. The CDR3 consists of 11 residues. Trimming cost V 8 bases and J 7 bases, with 9 bases left between them. CDR3 residues: CASSLWNEQFF. In DNA form, the CDR3 reads TGTGCCAGCTCCCTCTGGAATGAGCAGTTCTTC.

At least ten counts were recorded for this clonotype. The chain carries TRBV28 and TRBJ1-2, with unresolved D. The CDR3 length is 12 residues. Trimming shortened V by 6 bases and J by 6 bases, and 11 bases separated the two germline ends. The V gene's germline CDR1 is MDHEN and CDR2 SYDVKM. CDR3 sequence reads: CASSSNRDGYTF. The CDR3, as DNA: TGTGCCAGCAGCTCGAACAGAGATGGCTACACCTTC.

This clonotype was seen repeatedly, ten times or more. CDR3 loop: CASSSTRGVYEQYF. The CDR3, as DNA: TGTGCCAGCAGCTCTACCAGGGGCGTCTACGAGCAGTACTTC. The V and J genes are TRBV28 and TRBJ2-7; TRBD1 might be the D (6 bases). There are 14 residues in the CDR3. Looked up from germline, CDR1 is MDHEN and CDR2 is SYDVKM. The V and J ends lost 6 bases and 3 bases respectively, with 15 bases between them.

This clonotype has ten or more counts. The chain links TRBV3-1 to TRBJ1-1, with a tentative D call TRBD1 (5 bases). The germline V gene has CDR1 LGHDT and CDR2 YNNKEL (reference sequence). The CDR3 is 14 residues long. V lost 0 bases and J 5 bases, leaving 10 bases between the germline ends. Written as DNA, the CDR3 is TGTGCCAGCAGCCAAGAATACCGGGGGACTGAAGCTTTCTTT. It is translated as CASSQEYRGTEAFF.

This clonotype was observed a few times. This sequence joins TRBV11-1 and TRBJ1-1; no clear D. V was shortened by 2 bases and J by 3 bases, with 7 bases between the two germline ends. This CDR3 spans 13 amino acids. CDR1 is SGHAT, CDR2 FQDESV, per germline (reference sequence). As DNA, the CDR3 is TGTGCCAGCAGCTTACACCAGGACACTGAAGCTTTCTTT. Its translation: CASSLHQDTEAFF.

This clonotype was counted ten times or more. The CDR3 bases are TGCAGTGCTGCCTCGGGACTGCTAGGTCCTGAAGCTTTCTTT. Its protein product is CSAASGLLGPEAFF. The J gene is TRBJ1-1, the V gene TRBV20-1; tentative D call: TRBD1 (5 bases). Germline values: CDR1 DFQATT, CDR2 SNEGSKA (reference sequence). Trimming removed 5 bases from V and 6 bases from J, with 19 bases in between. The CDR3 is 14 amino acids.

This clonotype has a count of ten or more. The J gene is TRBJ2-7, the V gene TRBV6-5; TRBD1 is a possible D gene (5 bases). Germline V lookup: CDR1 MNHEY, CDR2 SVGAGI. Deletions cut 2 bases from V and 4 bases from J, with 12 bases between. The CDR3 totals 14 residues. As DNA, the CDR3 is TGTGCCAGCAGTTACCGGACGACAGTTTACGAGCAGTACTTC. Protein product: CASSYRTTVYEQYF.

This clonotype was found many times. The chain couples TRBV6-1 to TRBJ2-7; 9 bases fit TRBD2. The CDR3 has 14 amino acids. V lost 6 bases to trimming and J lost 1 base; unmatched junction nucleotides: 4. CDR1 and CDR2 from the germline V gene are MNHNS and SASEGT. The CDR3 DNA reads as TGTGCCAGCAGGACTAGCGGCCTTTCCTACGAGCAGTACTTC. As protein: CASRTSGLSYEQYF.

This clonotype occurred many times. V usage is TRBV2 and J usage is TRBJ2-7; the D is unclear. Between the trimmed V and J ends, which lost 2 bases and 4 bases, there was a span of 6 bases. Germline CDR1 SNHLY, CDR2 FYNNEI. The length of the CDR3 is 12 residues. The CDR3 DNA sequence: TGTGCCAGCAGTGAACAGAGATACGAGCAGTACTTC. Translating it yields CASSEQRYEQYF.

The V call is TRBV20-1, the J call TRBJ1-2; D may be TRBD1 (5 bases). CDR3 length equals 15 residues. Germline CDR1 and CDR2: DFQATT and SNEGSKA (reference sequence). The germline V and J ends were trimmed by 8 bases and 6 bases, with 25 bases remaining between them. CDR3 region: CSTPILGRYGHGYTF. The CDR3 DNA is TGCAGTACTCCGATCCTGGGGCGGTACGGTCATGGCTACACCTTC.

The rearrangement links TRBV28 to TRBJ1-2; 7 nucleotides line up with TRBD1. V was pared by 8 bases and J by 7 bases, with 19 bases of the junction left unmatched. Germline CDR1 MDHEN, CDR2 SYDVKM. The CDR3 totals 16 residues. In DNA form, the CDR3 reads TGTGCCAGCTCAACAGGGGCAATTTCCCTTCAGGTTGGCTACACCTTC. It yields the protein CASSTGAISLQVGYTF.

The genes are TRBV20-1 and TRBJ1-5, with D perhaps matching TRBD1 (5 bases). The V end lost 2 bases, the J end lost 6 bases, and 14 bases lay between the germline ends. The germline gives CDR1 DFQATT, CDR2 SNEGSKA (reference sequence). CDR3 length: 14 amino acids. CDR3 loop: CSARYKGTGQPQHF. In DNA form, the CDR3 reads TGCAGTGCTAGATATAAGGGGACGGGTCAGCCCCAGCATTTT.

The chain is built from TRBV7-9 and TRBJ2-7; 7 positions match TRBD1. Germline V lookup: CDR1 SEHNR, CDR2 FQNEAQ (reference sequence). J gave up 2 bases and V 1 base, and 5 bases lay outside the gene matches. CDR3 size: 15 residues. The CDR3 bases are TGTGCCAGCAGCTTAGGTGGTGGGACAGCCTACGAGCAGTACTTC. Its translation is CASSLGGGTAYEQYF.

This clonotype showed up just a few times. The V call is TRBV28, the J call TRBJ2-7; TRBD2 matches 8 bases. Germline trimming cut 7 bases from V and 4 bases from J; bases unmatched to any gene: 9. CDR1 MDHEN and CDR2 SYDVKM come from the germline V gene. The CDR3 sequence is 14 residues long. CDR3 coding DNA: TGTGCCAGCACCCTACCGGGGGGGCTTTACGAGCAGTACTTC. Translated: CASTLPGGLYEQYF.

This clonotype was counted a few times. The CDR3 coding sequence is TGTGCCAGCAAGGACCGGCTGATGGGAGGTCAGCCCCAGCATTTT. Residues: CASKDRLMGGQPQHF. The V gene is TRBV6-1, the J gene TRBJ1-5, with D hard to call. Trimming removed 7 bases from V and 6 bases from J, with 19 bases in between. Per germline, CDR1 MNHNS and CDR2 SASEGT. The CDR3 length is 15 residues.

The sample holds a few counts of this clonotype. The V call is TRBV4-3, the J call TRBJ1-1; D is ambiguous. The CDR3 is made up of 14 amino acids. Trimming pared 3 bases from V and 1 base from J, leaving 9 bases between. Looked up from germline, CDR1 is LGHNA and CDR2 is YSLEER. The CDR3 reads CASSHEWGNTEAFF. In DNA form, the CDR3 reads TGCGCCAGCAGCCACGAGTGGGGGAACACTGAAGCTTTCTTT.

The J gene is TRBJ1-1, the V gene TRBV27, with D possibly being TRBD1 (5 bases). The CDR3 consists of 13 residues. V was cut by 3 bases and J by 3 bases, with 8 bases left in between. Germline lookup yields CDR1 MNHEY and CDR2 SMNVEV (reference sequence). The CDR3 coding sequence is TGTGCCAGCAGTTTCGGGGGATACACTGAAGCTTTCTTT. The encoded protein is CASSFGGYTEAFF.

This clonotype was found many times. The V call is TRBV28, the J call TRBJ2-7, with 7 bases fitting TRBD1. The CDR3 has 14 amino acids. V was pared by 5 bases and J by 6 bases, with 10 bases of the junction left unmatched. Per germline, CDR1 MDHEN and CDR2 SYDVKM. The CDR3: CASSPSTGTIEQYF. In DNA, the CDR3 is TGTGCCAGCAGTCCCTCGACAGGGACGATCGAGCAGTACTTC.

The table lists this clonotype with a few counts. Given the absence of the conserved phenylalanine or tryptophan at the CDR3 end, a read error is likely. The chain carries TRBV28 and TRBJ2-7, with D possibly matching TRBD1 (6 bases). The V gene's germline CDR1 is MDHEN and CDR2 SYDVKM. With 2 bases removed from V and 3 bases from J, the gap between germline ends came to 11 bases. CDR3 length: 14 residues. The CDR3 DNA follows: TGTGCCAGCAGTTTAGGTAGAGGGGGCTACGAGCAGTACTCC. It codes for CASSLGRGGYEQYS.

Many counts were recorded for this clonotype. The gene calls are TRBV11-2 and TRBJ1-6; D uncertain. From germline, CDR1 is SGHAT and CDR2 FQNNGV. V was clipped by 3 bases and J by 3 bases, with 15 bases between them. CDR3 size: 17 residues. The CDR3 sequence is CASSFGGRPSYNSPLHF. The DNA for the CDR3 is TGTGCCAGCAGCTTTGGTGGGAGGCCCAGCTATAATTCACCCCTCCACTTT.

This clonotype was seen a few times. The chain uses TRBV20-1 and TRBJ1-4, with 9 bases that match TRBD1. The V gene end was trimmed by 6 bases and the J gene end by 7 bases; junction bases not matched to a gene: 9. Looked up from germline, CDR1 is DFQATT and CDR2 is SNEGSKA (reference sequence). The CDR3 length is 14 residues. As DNA, the CDR3 is TGCAGTGCCACACAGGGGGCTAATAGTGAAAAACTGTTTTTT. Protein sequence: CSATQGANSEKLFF.

At least ten counts were recorded for this clonotype. This chain uses TRBV25-1 with TRBJ2-5, with D perhaps matching TRBD1 (5 bases). The CDR3 is 16 residues long. V shed 3 bases and J shed 1 base, with 15 bases lying between them. Germline-derived CDR1 and CDR2 are MGHDK and SYGVNS. The CDR3 sequence: CASSEPVGQFQETQYF. The CDR3 DNA reads as TGTGCCAGCAGTGAGCCGGTGGGGCAATTCCAAGAGACCCAGTACTTC.

As concerns this clonotype: This could be a read error, since a much larger clone is one nucleotide away. V is TRBV7-8 and J is TRBJ2-1; possible D gene TRBD2, 5 bases. The V gene's germline CDR1 is SGHVS and CDR2 FQNEAQ. This CDR3 is built from 11 residues. V lost 5 bases and J 9 bases, leaving 8 bases between the germline ends. Here the CDR3 reads CASSPGVEQFF. The CDR3 nucleotides are TGTGCCAGCAGCCCCGGGGTTGAGCAGTTCTTC.

J is TRBJ2-5 and V is TRBV3-1; TRBD1 might be the D (6 bases). This CDR3 is 13 amino acids long. The V gene's germline CDR1 is LGHDT and CDR2 YNNKEL (reference sequence). Trimming removed 4 bases from V and 5 bases from J, with 11 bases in between. The CDR3 loop reads CASSRNRAETQYF. In DNA form, the CDR3 reads TGTGCCAGCAGCCGGAACAGGGCCGAGACCCAGTACTTC.

This clonotype was recorded many times. The chain links TRBV6-1 to TRBJ1-5; D uncertain. The CDR3 has 15 amino acids. Per the germline V gene, CDR1 is MNHNS and CDR2 is SASEGT. V was pared by 7 bases and J by 2 bases, with 15 bases between. The DNA for the CDR3 is TGTGCCAGCACTCCCATGGGGAGGCGCAATCAGCCCCAGCATTTT. It encodes CASTPMGRRNQPQHF.

This clonotype showed up just a few times. V gene TRBV29-1 combines with J gene TRBJ1-1; no firm D call. V lost 7 bases to trimming and J lost 1 base, with 13 bases between them. The CDR3 is made up of 13 amino acids. Germline CDR1 SQVTM, CDR2 ANQGSEA. CDR3 DNA: TGCAGCGCGATCCGACAAACGAACACTGAAGCTTTCTTT. Amino acids: CSAIRQTNTEAFF.

The chain is built from TRBV6-1 and TRBJ1-2; a possible D gene is TRBD1 (6 bases). CDR3 size: 13 residues. The ends were cut back, 6 bases at V and 5 bases at J, with 13 bases in the middle. CDR1 is MNHNS and CDR2 is SASEGT in the germline V gene. Here the CDR3 DNA reads TGTGCCAGCAGACCTGACAGGACGTATGGCTACACCTTC. Translated, it gives CASRPDRTYGYTF.